This entry is about one T cell receptor beta chain. As yet, its antigen is unknown. Donors were drawn from the approximately 120-subject validation cohort, separate from the roughly 700-subject first cohort. This specimen belongs to a study of cytomegalovirus exposure and HLA in healthy donors. Germline values: CDR1 SGHRS, CDR2 YFSETQ. The V end lost 2 bases, the J end lost 1 base, and 12 bases lay between the germline ends. The CDR3 extends over 16 amino acids. Study outcomes and limitations: Researchers catalogued some 160 TCR beta chains as cytomegalovirus-associated. According to a later analysis, TCR clusters from the first cohort tended to co-occur in the 120 or so validation repertoires. Among TCR sequences, most were rare, though some public TCRs appeared in many donors.

Repertoires were generated with immunoSEQ multiplex PCR, while TCRdb's copy carries only in-frame clones and drops some. The data show roughly 130,000 clones, about 90% seen once. The sample taken for sequencing was PBMCs. The V and J genes are TRBV5-1 and TRBJ2-2; perhaps TRBD1 as D (6 bases). The sequence was obtained from a man aged 25 to 40 in good health and CMV-seronegative. This chain's CDR3 is CASSLTGTKNTGELFF. CDR3 in DNA: TGCGCCAGCAGCTTAACCGGGACAAAGAACACCGGGGAGCTGTTTTTT.